This T cell receptor beta chain originates from a study of T-cell memory formation after mild COVID-19. In the study overall: Clustering of TCRs was largely donor specific.

MiXCR, applied by TCRdb to the 5' RACE reads, yields one record per CDR3 protein. The sample has tens of thousands of distinct CDR3 sequences, about 7% seen once. Study-level findings and limits: CD4+ contracting clones were found mainly in CM and EM, and CD8+ ones in EMRA. Memory from before infection featured some responding clones, which suggests cross-reactive memory joined. Contracting clones, day 15 to 85, had balanced CD4/CD8, and later expanders favored CD4+.

Germline V CDR1 and CDR2: SGDLS, YYNGEE. The germline V and J ends were trimmed by 1 base and 4 bases, with 14 bases remaining between them. The CDR3 spans 15 residues. Comments on this clonotype: Its antigen is currently unknown.

Sequenced input: PBMCs or a T cell subset sorted from them (not recorded which). The V and J genes are TRBV9 and TRBJ1-1; weak D call: TRBD1 (6 bases). The clonotype originates from a man in his late teens or twenties who had mild COVID-19 (a few samples of this study predate the infection). Cell type and time point are not known. The DNA for the CDR3 is TGTGCCAGCAGCGTAAGCGGACAGAGAACCACTGAAGCTTTCTTT. This translates into CASSVSGQRTTEAFF.